This T cell receptor beta chain appears in the sequencing data of a study of T cell repertoires in aging, cancer and after chemotherapy. Study-level points and caveats: Hematological cancer patients had lymphoid organ infiltration that may impair thymic emigration or T cell expansion. In cancer patients, declining TCR diversity with age involved lost richness and lost evenness. Age-matched healthy donors had significantly more diverse, less clonal blood TCR repertoires than untreated cancer patients.

A mixed TRB-A/B primer pool amplified rearranged TRB by multiplex touch-down PCR. TCRdb itself ran the multiplex PCR reads through MiXCR, one entry per CDR3 protein. Among around 6,200 distinct CDR3 sequences, approximately 31% were seen once, and the ten largest hold about 8%. By share, this clonotype ranks as medium-sized. The antigen is undetermined. Amplification of TCR beta used genomic DNA extracted from peripheral blood. Germline V CDR1 and CDR2: LNHDA, SQIVND (reference sequence). The CDR3 extends over 14 amino acids. The V and J ends lost 4 bases and 5 bases respectively, with 11 bases between them.

The sample comprised blood. The chain links TRBV19 to TRBJ2-2; a weak D match, TRBD1 (6 bases). This receptor was obtained from a human donor with a blood cancer. DNA for the CDR3: TGTGCCAGTAGTAAAGACCAGGGGACCGGGGAGCTGTTTTTT. Residues: CASSKDQGTGELFF.